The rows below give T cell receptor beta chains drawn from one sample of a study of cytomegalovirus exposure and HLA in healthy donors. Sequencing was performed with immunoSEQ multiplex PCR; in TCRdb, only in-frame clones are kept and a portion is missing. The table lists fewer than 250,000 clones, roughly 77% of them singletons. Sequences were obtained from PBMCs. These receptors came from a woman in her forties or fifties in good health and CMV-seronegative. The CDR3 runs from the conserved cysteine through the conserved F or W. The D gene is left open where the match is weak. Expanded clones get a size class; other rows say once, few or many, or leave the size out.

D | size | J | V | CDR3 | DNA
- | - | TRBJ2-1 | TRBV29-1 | CSVGQTEQFF | TGCAGCGTCGGACAAACTGAGCAGTTCTTC
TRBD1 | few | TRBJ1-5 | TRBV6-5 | CASSYDRASNQPQHF | TGTGCCAGCAGTTACGACAGGGCAAGCAATCAGCCCCAGCATTTT
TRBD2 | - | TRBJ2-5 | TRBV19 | CASSIGNWGGETQYF | TGTGCCAGTAGTATAGGGAACTGGGGGGGTGAGACCCAGTACTTC
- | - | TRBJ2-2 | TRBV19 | CASSVQNTGELFF | TGTGCCAGTAGTGTACAGAACACCGGGGAGCTGTTTTTT
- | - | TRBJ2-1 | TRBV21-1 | CASSFRLAGRDEQFF | TGTGCCAGCAGCTTCCGGCTGGCGGGGCGCGATGAGCAGTTCTTC
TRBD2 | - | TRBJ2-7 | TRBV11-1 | CASSLMGGIASYEQYF | TGTGCCAGCAGCTTAATGGGGGGGATTGCGTCCTACGAGCAGTACTTC
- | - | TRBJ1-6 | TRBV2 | CASSTGGRFSYNSPLHF | TGTGCCAGCAGTACGGGGGGGAGGTTCTCCTATAATTCACCCCTCCACTTT
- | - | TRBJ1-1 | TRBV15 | CATSRDVLRDFEAFF | TGTGCCACCAGCAGAGATGTCCTGAGGGATTTTGAAGCTTTCTTT
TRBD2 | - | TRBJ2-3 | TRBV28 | CASNLPEREADTQYF | TGTGCCAGCAACCTTCCCGAGCGGGAAGCAGATACGCAGTATTTT
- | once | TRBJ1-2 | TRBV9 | CASSAEWAGDGYTF | TGTGCCAGCAGCGCGGAGTGGGCGGGAGATGGCTACACCTTC
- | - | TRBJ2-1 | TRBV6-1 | CASSGGSRSSYNEQFF | TGTGCCAGCAGTGGAGGGAGCCGGAGCTCCTACAATGAGCAGTTCTTC
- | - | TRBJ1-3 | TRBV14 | CASSLQASSGNTIYF | TGTGCCAGCAGCCTACAGGCCAGCTCTGGAAACACCATATATTTT
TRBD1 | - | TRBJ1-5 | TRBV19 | CASRAAGQDNQPQHF | TGTGCCAGTAGAGCCGCGGGACAGGATAATCAGCCCCAGCATTTT
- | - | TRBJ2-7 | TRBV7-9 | CASSLSSAAYEQYF | TGTGCCAGCAGCCTCTCTAGCGCAGCCTACGAGCAGTACTTC
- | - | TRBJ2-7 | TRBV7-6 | CASSLDRREQYF | TGTGCCAGCAGCTTAGATAGGAGAGAGCAGTACTTC
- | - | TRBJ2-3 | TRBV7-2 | CASSLVGGGTDTQYF | TGTGCCAGCAGCTTAGTCGGCGGGGGCACAGATACGCAGTATTTT
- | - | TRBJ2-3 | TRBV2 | CASGNGRTTLGTQYF | TGTGCCAGCGGGAACGGGAGAACGACCTTGGGTACGCAGTATTTT
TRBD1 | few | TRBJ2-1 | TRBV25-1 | CASSDLRDSLSSYNEQFF | TGTGCCAGCAGTGACCTCCGGGACAGCCTTAGCTCCTACAATGAGCAGTTCTTC
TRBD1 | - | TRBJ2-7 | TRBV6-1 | CASSRQGLDEQYF | TGTGCCAGCAGCCGACAGGGGTTGGACGAGCAGTACTTC
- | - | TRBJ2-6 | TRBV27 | CASSQWGAGANVLTF | TGTGCCAGCAGTCAATGGGGGGCTGGGGCCAACGTCCTGACTTTC
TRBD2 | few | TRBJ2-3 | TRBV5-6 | CASRDGLAGGVSTDTQYF | TGTGCCAGCAGGGATGGACTAGCGGGAGGGGTAAGCACAGATACGCAGTATTTT
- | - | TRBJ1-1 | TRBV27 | CASSLSRAVNTEAFF | TGTGCCAGCAGTTTATCGAGGGCCGTGAACACTGAAGCTTTCTTT
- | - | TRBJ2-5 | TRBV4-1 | CASSPLLGDKETQYF | TGCGCCAGCAGCCCGCTACTAGGGGACAAGGAGACCCAGTACTTC
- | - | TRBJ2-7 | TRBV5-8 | CASSLGFWGQTYEQYF | TGTGCCAGCAGCTTGGGATTTTGGGGACAAACCTACGAGCAGTACTTC
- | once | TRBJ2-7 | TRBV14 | CASSPYGGTALEQYF | TGTGCCAGCAGCCCGTATGGGGGGACAGCGCTCGAGCAGTACTTC
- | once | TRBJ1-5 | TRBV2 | CASNPGSNQPQHF | TGTGCCAGCAACCCAGGGAGCAATCAGCCCCAGCATTTT
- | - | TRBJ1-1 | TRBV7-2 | CASSQFHTEAFF | TGTGCCAGCAGTCAGTTTCACACTGAAGCTTTCTTT
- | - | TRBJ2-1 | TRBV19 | CASSRGGAYNEQFF | TGTGCCAGTAGCCGAGGGGGGGCCTACAATGAGCAGTTCTTC
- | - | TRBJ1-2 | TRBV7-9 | CASPQGPADYGYTF | TGTGCCAGCCCCCAGGGCCCGGCGGACTATGGCTACACCTTC
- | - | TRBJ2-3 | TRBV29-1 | CSVPRGVADTQYF | TGCAGCGTCCCTAGAGGAGTAGCCGATACGCAGTATTTT
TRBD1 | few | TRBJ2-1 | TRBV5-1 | CASSLEGRGWDEQFF | TGCGCCAGCAGCTTGGAGGGCAGGGGGTGGGATGAGCAGTTCTTC
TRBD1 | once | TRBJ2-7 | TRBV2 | CASSVMRQGAFYEQYF | TGTGCCAGCAGTGTTATGAGACAGGGGGCCTTCTACGAGCAGTACTTC
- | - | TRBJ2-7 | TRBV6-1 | CASSEKSGPDPYEQYF | TGTGCCAGCAGTGAAAAATCAGGGCCCGATCCCTACGAGCAGTACTTC
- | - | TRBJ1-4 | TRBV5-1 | CASSLTGMGEKLFF | TGCGCCAGCAGCTTGACAGGGATGGGAGAAAAACTGTTTTTT
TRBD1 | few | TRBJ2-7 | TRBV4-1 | CASSPTGSPYEQYF | TGCGCCAGCAGCCCGACAGGGAGTCCCTACGAGCAGTACTTC
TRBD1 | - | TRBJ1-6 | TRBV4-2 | CASSQGQGIYNSPLHF | TGTGCCAGCAGCCAAGGACAGGGAATATATAATTCACCCCTCCACTTT
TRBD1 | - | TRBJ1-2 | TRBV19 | CASSIGTGTGIVNYGYTF | TGTGCCAGTAGTATAGGAACCGGGACAGGAATAGTAAACTATGGCTACACCTTC
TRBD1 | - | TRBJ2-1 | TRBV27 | CASRGDRGFYNEQFF | TGTGCCAGCAGGGGGGACAGGGGGTTTTACAATGAGCAGTTCTTC
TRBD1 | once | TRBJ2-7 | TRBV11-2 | CASSTGTGTYEQYF | TGTGCCAGCAGCACCGGGACAGGGACCTACGAGCAGTACTTC
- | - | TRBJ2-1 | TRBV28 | CASSFPGLEQFF | TGTGCCAGCAGTTTCCCCGGTCTCGAGCAGTTCTTC
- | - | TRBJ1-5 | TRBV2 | CASSGSHLVRQPQHF | TGTGCCAGCAGTGGGTCCCATCTGGTGCGACAGCCCCAGCATTTT
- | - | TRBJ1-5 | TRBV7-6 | CASSLVDSINQPQHF | TGTGCCAGCAGCTTAGTAGACAGCATCAATCAGCCCCAGCATTTT
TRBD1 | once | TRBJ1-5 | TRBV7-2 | CASSFGTGGKQPQHF | TGTGCCAGCAGCTTCGGGACAGGGGGCAAGCAGCCCCAGCATTTT
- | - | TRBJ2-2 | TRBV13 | CASSPGLTGELFF | TGTGCCAGCAGCCCTGGACTAACAGGGGAGCTGTTTTTT
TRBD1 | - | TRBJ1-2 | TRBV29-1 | CSVYRDRGDGYTF | TGCAGCGTTTACCGGGACAGGGGGGATGGCTACACCTTC
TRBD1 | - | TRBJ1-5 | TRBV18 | CASSPVAGGSNQPQHF | TGTGCCAGCTCACCCGTGGCAGGGGGTAGCAATCAGCCCCAGCATTTT
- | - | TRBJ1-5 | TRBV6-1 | CASSAGISGNQPQHF | TGTGCCAGCAGCGCAGGGATTAGTGGGAATCAGCCCCAGCATTTT
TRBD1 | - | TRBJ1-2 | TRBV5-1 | CASSPGGTGQNGYTF | TGCGCCAGCAGCCCCGGCGGGACAGGCCAAAATGGCTACACCTTC
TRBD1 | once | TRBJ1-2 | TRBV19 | CASYNTPRTGTANYGYTF | TGTGCCAGTTATAACACCCCCCGGACAGGGACTGCTAACTATGGCTACACCTTC
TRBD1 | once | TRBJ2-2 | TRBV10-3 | CAISDGTGDHRELFF | TGTGCCATCAGTGACGGGACAGGGGATCATCGGGAGCTGTTTTTT
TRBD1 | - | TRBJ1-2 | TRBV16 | CASSRQTGQGIWGYTF | TGTGCCAGCAGCCGTCAAACCGGACAGGGGATTTGGGGCTACACCTTC
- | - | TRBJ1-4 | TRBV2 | CASLAPRVRNEKLFF | TGTGCCAGCCTTGCCCCTCGAGTACGAAATGAAAAACTGTTTTTT